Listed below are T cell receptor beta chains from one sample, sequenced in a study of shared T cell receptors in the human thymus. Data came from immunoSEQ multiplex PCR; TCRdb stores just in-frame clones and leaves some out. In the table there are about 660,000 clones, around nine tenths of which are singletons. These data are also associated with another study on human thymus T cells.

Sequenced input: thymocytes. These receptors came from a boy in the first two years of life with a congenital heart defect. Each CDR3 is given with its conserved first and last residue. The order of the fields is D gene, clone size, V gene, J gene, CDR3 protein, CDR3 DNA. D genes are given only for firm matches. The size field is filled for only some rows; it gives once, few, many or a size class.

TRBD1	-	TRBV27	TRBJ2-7	CASRRGQGAYEQYF	TGTGCCAGCAGACGAGGGCAGGGGGCCTACGAGCAGTACTTC
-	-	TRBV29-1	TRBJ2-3	CSVEGGSESTDTQYF	TGCAGCGTTGAGGGCGGTAGCGAGAGCACAGATACGCAGTATTTT
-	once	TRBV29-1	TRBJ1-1	CSVGLGANTEAFF	TGCAGCGTTGGGTTGGGCGCGAACACTGAAGCTTTCTTT
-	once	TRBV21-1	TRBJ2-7	CASGTGGSYEQYF	TGTGCCAGCGGGACAGGAGGTTCCTACGAGCAGTACTTC
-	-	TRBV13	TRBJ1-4	CASSYGQIDEKLFF	TGTGCCAGCAGTTATGGACAGATTGATGAAAAACTGTTTTTT
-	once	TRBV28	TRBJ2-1	CASSFRLAKSSYNEQFF	TGTGCCAGCAGTTTTCGGCTAGCCAAAAGCTCCTACAATGAGCAGTTCTTC
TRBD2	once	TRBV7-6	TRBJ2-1	CASSQQLGLAGENEQFF	TGTGCCAGCAGCCAGCAACTGGGACTAGCGGGAGAAAATGAGCAGTTCTTC
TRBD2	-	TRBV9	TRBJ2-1	CASSVGTTSPGGGANEQFF	TGTGCCAGCAGCGTAGGGACGACTAGCCCGGGAGGCGGGGCCAATGAGCAGTTCTTC
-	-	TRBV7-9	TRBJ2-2	CASSLPADLELTGELFF	TGTGCCAGCAGCCTCCCGGCGGACTTGGAACTCACCGGGGAGCTGTTTTTT
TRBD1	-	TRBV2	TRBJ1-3	CASTKGQGGSGNTIYF	TGTGCCAGCACCAAAGGACAGGGCGGCTCTGGAAACACCATATATTTT
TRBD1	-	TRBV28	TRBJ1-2	CASSKKCTGTGGSNYGYTF	TGTGCCAGCAGCAAAAAGTGTACCGGGACAGGGGGTTCTAACTATGGCTACACCTTC
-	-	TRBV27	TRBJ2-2	CASSSPGGELFF	TGTGCCAGCAGTTCTCCAGGCGGGGAGCTGTTTTTT
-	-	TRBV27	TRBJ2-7	CASTKRGSYEQYF	TGTGCCAGTACGAAACGGGGATCCTACGAGCAGTACTTC
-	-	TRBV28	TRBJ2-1	CASAKEGEGQLGDEQFF	TGTGCCAGCGCTAAGGAGGGGGAGGGCCAGTTGGGGGATGAGCAGTTCTTC
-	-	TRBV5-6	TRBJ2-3	CASSQQADTQYF	TGTGCCAGCAGCCAGCAGGCAGATACGCAGTATTTT
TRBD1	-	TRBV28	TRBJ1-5	CASSLDRGNQPQHF	TGTGCCAGCAGTTTAGACAGGGGCAATCAGCCCCAGCATTTT
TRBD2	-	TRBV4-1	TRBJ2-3	CASSQLYSGSRPDTQYF	TGCGCCAGCAGCCAGCTGTATAGCGGGAGTCGTCCAGATACGCAGTATTTT
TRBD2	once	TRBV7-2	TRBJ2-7	CASSLDSPGRRGEQYF	TGTGCCAGCAGCTTAGACTCCCCGGGGCGGCGGGGGGAGCAGTACTTC
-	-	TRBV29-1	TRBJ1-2	CSVEGGPNYGYTF	TGCAGCGTTGAAGGGGGCCCGAACTATGGCTACACCTTC